This T cell receptor (beta chain) was identified in a study of blood T cells in healthy people across ages. PCR was performed a second time for about 7 to 12 cycles using a sample-barcoded 5' primer and a J-beta primer mix. In TCRdb, the 5' RACE reads were re-called with MiXCR into one record per CDR3 protein. The sample includes over a million distinct CDR3 sequences, around 45% of them seen just once. CDR3 length: 13 amino acids. The ends lost 4 bases at V and 5 bases at J; junction bases unmatched: 7. Germline V gene sequence: CDR1 DFQATT, CDR2 SNEGSKA (reference sequence). This receptor was taken from a woman aged 60-70 years in good health. Input material: blood. The chain carries TRBV20-1 and TRBJ2-5, with TRBD2 matching over 7 bases. CDR3 bases: TGCAGTGCTATGGCGGGAGTGGAGGAGACCCAGTACTTC. Its protein product is CSAMAGVEETQYF.